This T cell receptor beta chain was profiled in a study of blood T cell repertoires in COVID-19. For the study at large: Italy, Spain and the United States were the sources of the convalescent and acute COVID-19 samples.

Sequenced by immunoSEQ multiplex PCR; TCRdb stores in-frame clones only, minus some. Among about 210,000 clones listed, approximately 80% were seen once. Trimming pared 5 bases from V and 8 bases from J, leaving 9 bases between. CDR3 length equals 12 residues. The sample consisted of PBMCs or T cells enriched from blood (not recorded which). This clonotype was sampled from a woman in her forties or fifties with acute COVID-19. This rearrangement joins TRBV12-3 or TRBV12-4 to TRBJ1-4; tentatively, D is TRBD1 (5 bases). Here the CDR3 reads CASSGGNEKLFF. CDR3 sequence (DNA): TGTGCCAGCAGTGGGGGGAACGAAAAACTGTTTTTT.